This T cell receptor (beta chain) was captured in a study of T cells after yellow fever vaccination (dated by TCRdb to between 2019 and 2020). About the investigation overall: Libraries from fractions with low cell numbers were prepared with the SMART-Seq v4 Ultra Low Input RNA kit. To follow T-cell clones before and after primary and booster YFV17D yellow fever vaccination, bulk TCR alpha and beta repertoires were sequenced over time. Two healthy male donors, one aged 18 to 30 and one aged 30 to 39 years, were included in the cohort. Bulk PBMC replicates and cell subsets were isolated from blood drawn at multiple timepoints before and after both primary and secondary immunization.

The study at large found these results: Only a couple of donors were included in the study, so the extent to which the findings can be generalized is limited. Because abundant contaminating clonotypes from the bulk population could be contained in FACS-sorted repertoires, computational filtering was required. After the booster, most clones that had expanded after primary vaccination were detected again (nearly 97% of CD4 and around nine tenths of CD8), suggesting broad maintenance of memory. Compared with the primary T-cell response, the secondary T-cell response was weaker but faster, peaking on day 5 rather than day 15. A small fraction of clonotypes showed up in both the CD4 and CD8 compartments, probably as a result of convergent recombination.

As encoded in the germline V gene, CDR1 is SGHTS while CDR2 is YDEGEE. V drops 0 bases and J drops 0 bases, leaving 13 bases in between. The CDR3 runs 17 amino acids, cysteine and phenylalanine included. Kept here is only the CDR3 DNA, which spans 51 bases and is read in frame from base 1. Remarks on this clonotype: The antigen it binds to is not known. Per-base qualities were not stored, and no clone one base away is much larger.

TCR cDNA was made using 5'RACE template switching, a step that added a universal primer site and unique molecular identifiers. Priming of cDNA synthesis was performed from both the TCR alpha and TCR beta constant segments. Library amplification used two PCR steps, and the second PCR step added sample barcodes and sequencing adapters. Libraries were sequenced on Illumina HiSeq 2500 (2x100 bp) or NovaSeq (2x150 bp). The study's processing was this. MIGEC was used to demultiplex reads and collapse the reads into UMI consensus sequences, and MiXCR was used for V(D)J alignment. Vaccine-responding clonotypes were identified with edgeR using replicate PBMC samples, with FDR below 0.01 and a log2 fold change above 5 up to day 15 being required. Each bulk clonotype was labeled CD4 or CD8 based on which sequenced repertoire, CD4 or CD8, contained the clonotype at higher abundance. TCRdb trimmed public reads at Q25 via fastp, called clones via MiXCR and kept in-frame beta chains. Identical CDR3 proteins give one entry, which carries the most common genes and DNA. V and J calls and clone size were set by TCRdb, not the authors. This sample holds fewer than 450,000 distinct CDR3 sequences; roughly 8.6% were observed only once. The top ten clonotypes cover 15% to 20% of the sample.

The treatment or condition label of this sample denotes: live attenuated yellow fever vaccine strain. Two biological replicates of bulk PBMCs were collected at each blood-draw timepoint. A standard Ficoll-Paque protocol was used to isolate PBMCs from peripheral blood. RNA was extracted with TriZol from bulk PBMCs, CD4 and CD8 fractions, and dextramer-positive and dextramer-negative fractions. Sequenced material: PBMCs, taken about 49 days after the first yellow fever vaccination. The sequence links TRBV5-8 to TRBJ1-5; the D gene remains uncertain. This receptor was identified in a man younger than 30 who received the YFV17D yellow fever vaccine. DNA sequence: TGTGCCAGCAGCTTGGCCGTAACAACCTATAGCAATCAGCCCCAGCATTTT. Translated, this is CASSLAVTTYSNQPQHF.